This TCR beta chain is drawn from a study of T cell responses to AZD1222 COVID-19 vaccine. Overall study results and limits: Donor demographics were predominantly white British with a female majority; clonal diversity may be underestimated. Spike-specific TCR repertoires showed rising breadth and depth after two AZD1222 doses.

The table came from immunoSEQ multiplex PCR; TCRdb's copy has only in-frame clones and leaves some out. Here the sample spans about 130,000 clones, 80% to 95% being singletons. CDR1 is MNHEY, CDR2 SVGAGI, per germline. V dropped 6 bases and J dropped 5; count of bases not matched to a gene: 3. This CDR3 contains 13 residues. About this clone: The antigen remains unidentified.

This sequence was found in an adult in good health. The chain recombines TRBV6-5 with TRBJ2-1; 8 bases fit TRBD2. This specimen was peripheral blood, taken on day 0 of AZD1222 vaccination. CDR3 sequence (DNA): TGTGCCAGCAGCCGGACTAGCAACAATGAGCAGTTCTTC. Protein product: CASSRTSNNEQFF.